The entry that follows covers one T cell receptor beta chain sequence. Its antigen is as yet unknown. These data come from a study of vaccination and CD4 T cells after COVID-19. Study at large: Overlapping spike peptides of SARS-CoV-2, HCoV-NL63, HCoV-OC43 and HCoV-229E stimulated the cells.

Trimming took 5 bases from V and 4 from J, leaving 11 bases between them. This CDR3 comprises 13 residues. Germline V gene sequence: CDR1 MNHNS, CDR2 SASEGT. The Oncomine TCR Beta short-read assay was applied to DNA of cultured CD4+ T cells. TCRdb reprocessed the PCR reads via MiXCR and lists one record per CDR3 protein. Of around 19,000 distinct CDR3 sequences in the sample, 45% to 60% are singletons; the top ten hold about 5%. Treatment described: 10-day PBMC culture with coronavirus spike peptide pools or control peptides (ViraFEST assay). ViraFEST used peptide pools to expand antigen-specific T cells before TCR sequencing.

The chain employs TRBV6-1 and TRBJ1-2; D not certain. This sequence was found in a human donor who had recovered from COVID-19. The sequenced material came from CD4+ T cells from blood, cultured in vitro. This chain's CDR3 is CASSKGRSYGYTF. The CDR3 DNA is TGTGCCAGCAGTAAAGGACGAAGCTATGGCTACACCTTC.